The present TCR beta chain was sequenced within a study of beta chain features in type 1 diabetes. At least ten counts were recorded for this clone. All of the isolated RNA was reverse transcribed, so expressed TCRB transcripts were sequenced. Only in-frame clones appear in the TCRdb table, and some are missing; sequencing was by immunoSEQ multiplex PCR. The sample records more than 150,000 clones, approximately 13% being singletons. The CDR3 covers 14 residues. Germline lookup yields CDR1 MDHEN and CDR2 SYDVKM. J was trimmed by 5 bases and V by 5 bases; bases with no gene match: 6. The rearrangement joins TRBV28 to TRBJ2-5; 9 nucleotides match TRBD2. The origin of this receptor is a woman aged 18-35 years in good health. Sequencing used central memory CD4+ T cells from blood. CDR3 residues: CASSPAGGSETQYF. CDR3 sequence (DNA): TGTGCCAGCAGTCCCGCGGGAGGGTCGGAGACCCAGTACTTC.